Following are 32 T cell receptor beta chains from one sample sequenced in a study of identical twins. MiXCR, applied by TCRdb to the 5' RACE reads, yields one record per CDR3 protein. The table lists 1,800,000 or so distinct CDR3 sequences, around 33% of them singletons, with 0.25% to 0.3% in the top ten. The sequenced material came from cord blood. Every receptor here comes from a newborn girl in good health.

The V call is TRBV29-1, the J call TRBJ1-1; a weak D match, TRBD1 (6 bases). Trimming shortened V by 4 bases and J by 0 bases, and 15 bases separated the two germline ends. Per the germline V gene, CDR1 is SQVTM and CDR2 is ANQGSEA. This CDR3 has 15 amino acids. The DNA of the CDR3 is TGCAGCGTTGGGGGAGGGGGGGGGCTGAACACTGAAGCTTTCTTT. Its protein is CSVGGGGGLNTEAFF.

The table lists this clonotype with many counts. The V gene is TRBV5-1, the J gene TRBJ1-1; TRBD1 agrees at 7 bases. CDR1 is SGHRS and CDR2 is YFSETQ in the germline V gene. The trim removed 1 base at V and 1 base at J, leaving 7 bases unmatched. This CDR3 region has 16 residues. The chain's CDR3 is CASSLWAGTANTEAFF. CDR3 in DNA: TGCGCCAGCAGCTTGTGGGCCGGGACAGCGAACACTGAAGCTTTCTTT.

This clonotype was picked up a small number of times. The V and J genes are TRBV11-2 and TRBJ2-5; D is ambiguous. The CDR3 runs 14 residues. The V and J ends lost 8 bases and 11 bases respectively, with 24 bases between them. Germline V gene lookup returns CDR1 SGHAT and CDR2 FQNNGV. CDR3 in DNA: TGTGCCAGCGGACGACTGGAACGTACTGTAGAGCAGTACTTC. Translation: CASGRLERTVEQYF.

The gene calls are TRBV5-6 and TRBJ2-5; D gene uncertain. This CDR3 region has 17 residues. CDR1 is SGHDT and CDR2 is YYEEEE in the germline V gene. Deletions cut 4 bases from V and 0 bases from J, with 19 bases between. The CDR3 protein is CASSRANLYYNQETQYF. CDR3 DNA: TGTGCCAGCAGCCGGGCCAATTTGTACTACAACCAAGAGACCCAGTACTTC.

The chain couples TRBV27 to TRBJ2-7; unclear D gene. Germline V gene data show CDR1 as MNHEY and CDR2 as SMNVEV (reference sequence). The V end lost 1 base, the J end lost 6 bases, and 4 bases lay between the germline ends. This CDR3 comprises 11 residues. The DNA of the CDR3 is TGTGCCAGCAGTTTATGGGCCGAGCAGTACTTC. This gives the protein CASSLWAEQYF.

The chain recombines TRBV7-2 with TRBJ2-3; 10 bases map to TRBD2. Unmatched junction bases numbered 14, after V lost 5 bases and J lost 0 bases. Germline CDR1 SGHTA, CDR2 FQGNSA. CDR3 length equals 19 residues. CDR3 bases: TGTGCCAGCAGCCCCTCTTTGGTAGGACTAGCGGTTAGCACAGATACGCAGTATTTT. Protein product: CASSPSLVGLAVSTDTQYF.

The V call is TRBV20-1, the J call TRBJ1-1; the match to TRBD1 covers 8 bases. CDR1 is DFQATT, CDR2 SNEGSKA, per germline (reference sequence). With 3 bases clipped from V and 11 bases from J, the junction kept 17 bases outside the gene matches. The CDR3 runs to 15 residues. The CDR3 here is CSARTKTGTGPLAFF. CDR3 coding DNA: TGCAGTGCTAGGACGAAGACCGGGACAGGTCCGCTGGCTTTCTTT.

This chain connects TRBV6-1 to TRBJ1-2, with 10 bases matching TRBD1. The CDR3 is 13 residues long. Germline CDR1 reads MNHNS; CDR2 reads SASEGT. Unmatched junction bases numbered 6, after V lost 8 bases and J lost 6 bases. The CDR3 reads CASQGQGRDGYTF. The CDR3 DNA is TGTGCCAGCCAGGGACAGGGGAGGGATGGCTACACCTTC.

In its sample, this clonotype was seen many times. The chain combines TRBV5-6 with TRBJ2-1; no reliable D call. This CDR3 region has 12 residues. V gave up 1 base and J gave up 4 bases, with 3 bases separating them. Germline V gives CDR1 SGHDT, CDR2 YYEEEE. The CDR3 nucleotides are TGTGCCAGCAGCTTGAAATACAATGAGCAGTTCTTC. This translates into CASSLKYNEQFF. The variable domain in full, with the rest retrieved from reference TRBV5-6 and TRBJ2-1, is DAGVTQSPTHLIKTRGQQVTLRCSPKSGHDTVSWYQQALGQGPQFIFQYYEEEERQRGNFPDRFSGHQFPNYSSELNVNALLLGDSALYLCASSLKYNEQFFGPGTRLTVL.

This clonotype was observed a few times. This chain uses TRBV5-8 with TRBJ1-5, with 8 bases identical to TRBD1. Germline V CDR1 and CDR2: SGHTS, YDEGEE. The CDR3 loop spans 15 amino acids. Trimming at V came to 1 base and at J to 6 bases, leaving 6 bases not matched to a gene. The CDR3 is CASSLWQGAGQPQHF. CDR3 DNA: TGTGCCAGCAGCTTGTGGCAGGGGGCTGGTCAGCCCCAGCATTTT.

The chain has TRBV3-1 and TRBJ2-1; D may be TRBD1 or TRBD2 (5 bases each). Trimming left V 3 bases short and J 13 bases short, with 10 bases between. The CDR3 covers 11 residues. CDR1 and CDR2 from the germline V gene are LGHDT and YNNKEL (reference sequence). The CDR3 DNA reads as TGTGCCAGCAGCCAGGCCGGGACCCAGTTCTTC. This encodes CASSQAGTQFF.

The J gene is TRBJ2-1, the V gene TRBV7-2; TRBD2 is a possible D gene (6 bases). The CDR3 has 14 amino acids. The V gene lost 0 bases and the J gene lost 12 bases, with 15 bases spanning the gap. Germline-derived CDR1 and CDR2 are SGHTA and FQGNSA. This CDR3 reads CASSLAPRGLGQFF. Here the CDR3 DNA reads TGTGCCAGCAGCTTAGCGCCGCGGGGTTTAGGGCAGTTCTTC. Full variable domain (remainder filled in from reference TRBV7-2 and TRBJ2-1): GAGVSQSPSNKVTEKGKDVELRCDPISGHTALYWYRQSLGQGLEFLIYFQGNSAPDKSGLPSDRFSAERTGGSVSTLTIQRTQQEDSAVYLCASSLAPRGLGQFFGPGTRLTVL.

This clonotype was found a few times. CDR3 sequence reads: CASSLAPLDSAYEQYF. In DNA form, the CDR3 reads TGTGCCAGCAGCTTAGCGCCCCTGGACAGTGCCTACGAGCAGTACTTC. The chain carries TRBV7-2 and TRBJ2-7; the D gene is possibly TRBD1 (6 bases). V lost 0 bases and J lost 2, with 14 bases in between. The length of the CDR3 is 16 residues. CDR1 is SGHTA, CDR2 FQGNSA, per germline.

This clonotype appeared a few times. The chain is built from TRBV12-3 or TRBV12-4 and TRBJ1-2; 7 bases agree with TRBD1. The CDR3 has 13 amino acids. The ends lost 5 bases at V and 4 bases at J; junction bases unmatched: 4. The CDR3: CASSHRGSYGYTF. The DNA of the CDR3 is TGTGCCAGCAGTCACAGGGGTTCCTATGGCTACACCTTC.

A word on this clonotype: The junction departs from the called germline gene at one end, perhaps through a read error. The chain carries TRBV12-3 or TRBV12-4 and TRBJ2-3; 12 bases line up with TRBD2. CDR3 length: 17 residues. CDR3 loop: CASRDSASGREADTEYF. The CDR3 DNA sequence: TGTGCCAGCAGGGACTCTGCTAGCGGGAGGGAGGCAGATACGGAGTATTTT.

This rearrangement joins TRBV20-1 to TRBJ2-7; D might be TRBD1 (5 bases). Per the germline V gene, CDR1 is DFQATT and CDR2 is SNEGSKA (reference sequence). The CDR3 is 12 amino acids. V was trimmed by 3 bases and J by 4 bases, leaving 10 bases between them. The CDR3 DNA sequence: TGCAGTGCTAGGCGGACACTATACGAGCAGTACTTC. It specifies CSARRTLYEQYF.

The V gene is TRBV5-1, the J gene TRBJ1-1; D perhaps matches TRBD1 (5 bases). Per germline, CDR1 SGHRS and CDR2 YFSETQ. Trimming stripped 2 bases from V and 4 bases from J, with 12 bases between. This CDR3 is built from 14 residues. Here the CDR3 reads CASSLQVMSTEAFF. CDR3 in DNA: TGCGCCAGCAGCTTACAGGTGATGAGCACTGAAGCTTTCTTT.

This clonotype was counted ten times or more. The CDR3 DNA sequence: TGTGCCAGCAGCCAAGAAGTATTCACAGATACGCAGTATTTT. Translated: CASSQEVFTDTQYF. The rearrangement links TRBV4-2 to TRBJ2-3; D uncertain. The CDR3 runs 14 residues. Between the trimmed V and J ends, which lost 0 bases and 2 bases, there was a span of 6 bases. Looked up from germline, CDR1 is LGHNA and CDR2 is YNFKEQ.

A word on this clonotype: One end of the junction fails to match germline, which may point to a read error. This rearrangement joins TRBV3-1 to TRBJ1-4; 9 bases agree with TRBD1. The CDR3 loop spans 15 amino acids. The germline V gene encodes CDR1 LGHDT and CDR2 YNNKEL (reference sequence). In DNA, the CDR3 is TGTGCCAGCAGCCGAGGACAGGGGAAACGAGAAAAACCGTTTTTT. This translates into CASSRGQGKREKPFF.

The table lists this clonotype with many counts. The genes are TRBV29-1 and TRBJ2-7; 7 bases match TRBD1. V shed 3 bases and J 2 bases; nucleotides not matched to a gene: 7. The CDR3 length is 14 residues. The germline gives CDR1 SQVTM, CDR2 ANQGSEA. The CDR3 coding sequence is TGCAGCGTTGAGACAGGGCAGCATCCCTACGAGCAGTACTTC. This codes for CSVETGQHPYEQYF.

Only a few counts were recorded for this clonotype. The chain has TRBV27 and TRBJ1-4, with TRBD1 matching 8 bases. The J segment lost 7 bases and the V segment lost 4 bases, leaving 8 bases of the junction unmatched. The CDR3 spans 15 residues. The V gene's germline CDR1 is MNHEY and CDR2 SMNVEV (reference sequence). The CDR3 protein is CASSSQGARIEKLFF. Written as DNA, the CDR3 is TGTGCCAGCAGTTCCCAGGGGGCAAGGATTGAAAAACTGTTTTTT. The full variable domain, its missing parts supplied by reference TRBV27 and TRBJ1-4, is EAQVTQNPRYLITVTGKKLTVTCSQNMNHEYMSWYRQDPGLGLRQIYYSMNVEVTDKGDVPEGYKVSRKEKRNFPLILESPSPNQTSLYFCASSSQGARIEKLFFGSGTQLSVL.

A few counts support this clonotype. This chain links TRBV6-5 with TRBJ2-2; 8 positions agree with TRBD1. V was clipped by 6 bases and J by 0 bases; unmatched bases: 3. This CDR3 region has 15 residues. The V gene's germline CDR1 is MNHEY and CDR2 SVGAGI. CDR3 residues: CASRTGQANTGELFF. The CDR3 DNA is TGTGCCAGCAGGACGGGACAGGCGAACACCGGGGAGCTGTTTTTT.

This clonotype has only a few counts. The chain employs TRBV9 and TRBJ2-2, with D possibly matching TRBD2 (6 bases). This CDR3 is built from 15 residues. Germline V gives CDR1 SGDLS, CDR2 YYNGEE. Trimming pared 4 bases from V and 4 bases from J, leaving 14 bases between. This CDR3 reads CASSPRLVVTGELFF. The CDR3 nucleotides read TGTGCCAGCAGCCCTCGACTAGTGGTCACCGGGGAGCTGTTTTTT. Combining the CDR3 with reference TRBV9 and TRBJ2-2 gives the whole variable domain DSGVTQTPKHLITATGQRVTLRCSPRSGDLSVYWYQQSLDQGLQFLIQYYNGEERAKGNILERFSAQQFPDLHSELNLSSLELGDSALYFCASSPRLVVTGELFFGEGSRLTVL.

The chain couples TRBV5-1 to TRBJ2-3, with D possibly called TRBD1 or TRBD2 (5 bases each). CDR3 length: 15 residues. V was trimmed by 2 bases and J by 0 bases, leaving 10 bases between them. CDR1 SGHRS and CDR2 YFSETQ come from the germline V gene. This chain's CDR3 is CASSFGTYSTDTQYF. For the CDR3, the DNA is TGCGCCAGCAGCTTCGGGACCTATAGCACAGATACGCAGTATTTT.

The J gene is TRBJ2-1, the V gene TRBV14, with unresolved D. Trimming removed 1 base from V and 5 bases from J, with 12 bases in between. This CDR3 region has 15 residues. Looked up from germline, CDR1 is SGHDN and CDR2 is FVKESK. Here the CDR3 reads CASSQGRVSHNEQFF. Here the CDR3 DNA reads TGTGCCAGCAGCCAAGGAAGGGTGAGCCACAATGAGCAGTTCTTC.

The V and J genes are TRBV20-1 and TRBJ1-5, with D possibly being TRBD1 (6 bases). Trimming stripped 0 bases from V and 4 bases from J, with 16 bases between. The CDR3 spans 16 residues. Germline CDR1 reads DFQATT; CDR2 reads SNEGSKA (reference sequence). CDR3 DNA: TGCAGTGCTAGAGATCCTGGCAGGAGGGGGAATCAGCCCCAGCATTTT. Amino acids: CSARDPGRRGNQPQHF.

The chain uses TRBV12-3 or TRBV12-4 and TRBJ2-3; D ambiguous. CDR3 length: 13 residues. Trimming took 6 bases from V and 6 from J, leaving 13 bases between them. CDR3 region: CASSLMSLDTQYF. CDR3 coding DNA: TGTGCCAGCAGCCTGATGAGTCTGGATACGCAGTATTTT.

The rearrangement links TRBV7-8 to TRBJ2-7, with D hard to call. The V gene's germline CDR1 is SGHVS and CDR2 FQNEAQ. Trimming stripped 1 base from V and 1 base from J, with 11 bases between. The CDR3 consists of 15 residues. CDR3: CASSLGRFLSYEQYF. The CDR3 nucleotides read TGTGCCAGCAGCTTAGGGCGGTTCCTATCCTACGAGCAGTACTTC.

The chain links TRBV20-1 to TRBJ1-1; D ambiguous. The length of the CDR3 is 14 residues. From germline, CDR1 is DFQATT and CDR2 SNEGSKA (reference sequence). V lost 4 bases and J 1 base, leaving 13 bases between the germline ends. The CDR3 protein is CSAKLRDRNTEAFF. Here the CDR3 DNA reads TGCAGTGCTAAGCTGAGGGATCGGAACACTGAAGCTTTCTTT.

The chain couples TRBV7-9 to TRBJ2-1; unclear D gene. The CDR3 runs to 13 residues. Germline CDR1 reads SEHNR; CDR2 reads FQNEAQ (reference sequence). The ends were cut back, 1 base at V and 9 bases at J, with 10 bases in the middle. The CDR3 loop is CASSLDGPGEQFF. The CDR3 DNA reads as TGTGCCAGCAGCTTAGACGGCCCCGGTGAGCAGTTCTTC.

The chain is built from TRBV20-1 and TRBJ1-2; a possible D gene is TRBD1 (6 bases). With 5 bases removed from V and 6 bases from J, the gap between germline ends came to 19 bases. CDR3 size: 14 residues. CDR1 DFQATT and CDR2 SNEGSKA come from the germline V gene (reference sequence). The chain's CDR3 is CSAGSHRVFDGYTF. The CDR3 region has the DNA TGCAGTGCTGGCTCCCACAGGGTTTTTGATGGCTACACCTTC.

The chain uses TRBV11-2 and TRBJ1-5; the D is unclear. Germline CDR1 reads SGHAT; CDR2 reads FQNNGV. This CDR3 has 16 residues. Trimming removed 1 base at V and 0 bases at J, with 10 bases between. Here the CDR3 reads CASSLVAGLSNQPQHF. The DNA of the CDR3 is TGTGCCAGCAGCTTAGTAGCCGGGCTTAGCAATCAGCCCCAGCATTTT.